This record concerns one T cell receptor (beta chain) sequence. Its antigen is not yet known. No qualities accompany the bases; no much larger clone lies one base away. This specimen comes from a study of brain T cells in children with intractable seizures (TCRdb year 2021). For the wider study: As a first screen for immune gene transcripts, resected brain tissue from about 53 pediatric epilepsy surgery cases was run on a NanoString immunology panel. Eight of the 12 selected surgery cases also had pre-surgery blood sequenced, which left four cases with brain tissue only.

TCR beta chain sequences were generated from genomic DNA using the immunoSEQ assay. The authors' analysis ran thus. CDR3 sequences that did not begin with the conserved framework cysteine at position 104 were removed by hand. To get clonality, the normalized Shannon's Diversity Index was subtracted from one, giving values from 0 (maximal diversity) to 1 (oligoclonal). Chi-squared comparison-of-proportions tests were used to check whether the frequency of the same CDR3 differed between samples, for example brain versus blood. Public clonotypes were found through immuneACCESS searches, while the VDJdb browser was used to judge similarity to known antiviral clonotypes. This is the immuneACCESS table as TCRdb keeps it, with only in-frame sequences that have V and J called. A part of the clones is gone; compared with another copy, unresolved V genes explain less than half, and the rest is unexplained. For V, J and clone size, that table is used; D and trimming come from the DNA. The sample table shows roughly 110,000 clones, and around 94% are seen once. More than 3% of the sample is held by the ten biggest clonotypes.

The investigation overall reported the following: Viral specificity was inferred only from CDR3 sequence similarity, and patients' HCMV serostatus was unknown. Sequencing depth differed between pre- and post-surgery blood, so clones missing from the pre-surgery sample may reflect undersampling.

Including cysteine and phenylalanine, the CDR3 has 20 amino acids. Only CDR3 DNA remains: 60 bases, in frame from the first base. Trimming removed 7 bases from V and 0 bases from J; the gene matches leave 19 bases unexplained. CDR1 and CDR2 were assigned from the germline V gene as MNHEY and SVGEGT. The time point label here, explained by the study, means: resected brain tissue, or blood drawn just prior to surgery. The surgery cases that showed the highest brain T cell transcript signatures were chosen for TCR beta chain sequencing of brain tissue, and of blood when it was available. Patients had been treated with at least one anti-epileptic drug before surgery. TCR-sequenced patients were children with drug-resistant epilepsy due to tuberous sclerosis complex, focal cortical dysplasia, Rasmussen encephalitis or hemimegalencephaly. Blood samples were drawn just before the epilepsy surgery. Bulk genomic DNA was extracted from unsorted brain tissue and whole blood with the Monarch genomic DNA purification kit.

Sequenced here: peripheral blood, sampled at surgery. The receptor was isolated from a boy under two years old with hemimegalencephaly and intractable seizures. In this chain, TRBV6-2 or TRBV6-3 is recombined with TRBJ2-3; the central 10 bases match TRBD2. The bases read TGTGCCAGCAACCCATCGACTAGCGGGTGGGGGGGCTCTAGCACAGATACGCAGTATTTT. This is translated as CASNPSTSGWGGSSTDTQYF.